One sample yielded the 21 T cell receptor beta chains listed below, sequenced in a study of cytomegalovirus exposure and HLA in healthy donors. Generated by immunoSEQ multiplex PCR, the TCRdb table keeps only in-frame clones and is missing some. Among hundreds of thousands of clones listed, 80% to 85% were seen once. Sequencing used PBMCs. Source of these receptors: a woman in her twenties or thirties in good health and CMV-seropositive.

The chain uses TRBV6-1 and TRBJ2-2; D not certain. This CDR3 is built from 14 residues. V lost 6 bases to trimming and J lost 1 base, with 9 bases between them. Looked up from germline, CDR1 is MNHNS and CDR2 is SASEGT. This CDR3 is CASRTTLNTGELFF. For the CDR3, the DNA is TGTGCCAGCAGGACAACACTGAACACCGGGGAGCTGTTTTTT.

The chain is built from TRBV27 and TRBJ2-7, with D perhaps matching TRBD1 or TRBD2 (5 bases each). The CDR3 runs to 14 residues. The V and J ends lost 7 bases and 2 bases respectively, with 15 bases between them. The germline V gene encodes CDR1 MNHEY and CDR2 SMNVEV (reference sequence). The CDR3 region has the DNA TGTGCCAGCAACCGGGACGGGGTCACCTACGAGCAGTACTTC. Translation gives CASNRDGVTYEQYF.

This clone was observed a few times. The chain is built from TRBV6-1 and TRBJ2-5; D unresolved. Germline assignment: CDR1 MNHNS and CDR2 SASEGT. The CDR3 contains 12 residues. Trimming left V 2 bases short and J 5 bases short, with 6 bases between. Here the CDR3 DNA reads TGTGCCAGCAGTGAAAGTTTCGAGACCCAGTACTTC. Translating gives CASSESFETQYF.

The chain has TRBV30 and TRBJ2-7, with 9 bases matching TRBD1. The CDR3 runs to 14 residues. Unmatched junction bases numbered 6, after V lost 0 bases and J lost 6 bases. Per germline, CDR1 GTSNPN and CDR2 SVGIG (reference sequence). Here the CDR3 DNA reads TGTGCCTGGAGTGTCGGGACAGGGCGTACCGAGCAGTACTTC. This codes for CAWSVGTGRTEQYF.

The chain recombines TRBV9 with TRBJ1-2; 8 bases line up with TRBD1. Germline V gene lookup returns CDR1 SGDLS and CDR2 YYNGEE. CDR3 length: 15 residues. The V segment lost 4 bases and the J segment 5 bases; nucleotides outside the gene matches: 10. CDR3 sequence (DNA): TGTGCCAGCAGCCCGCGCCAGGGGGCGGATTATGGCTACACCTTC. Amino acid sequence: CASSPRQGADYGYTF.

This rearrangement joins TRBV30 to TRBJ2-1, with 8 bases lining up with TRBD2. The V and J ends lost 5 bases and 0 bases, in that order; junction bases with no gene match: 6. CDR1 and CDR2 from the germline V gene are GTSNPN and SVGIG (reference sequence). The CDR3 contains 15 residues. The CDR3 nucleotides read TGTGCCTGGGGGCGGGGGACTAGCTCCTACAATGAGCAGTTCTTC. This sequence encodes CAWGRGTSSYNEQFF.

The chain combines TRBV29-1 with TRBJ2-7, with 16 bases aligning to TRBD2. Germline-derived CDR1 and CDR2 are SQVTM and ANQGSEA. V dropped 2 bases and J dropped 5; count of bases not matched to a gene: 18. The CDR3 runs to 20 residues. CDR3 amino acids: CSVEFAPGLAGGNVDNEQYF. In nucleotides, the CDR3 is TGCAGCGTTGAATTTGCGCCGGGACTAGCGGGAGGGAATGTCGACAACGAGCAGTACTTC.

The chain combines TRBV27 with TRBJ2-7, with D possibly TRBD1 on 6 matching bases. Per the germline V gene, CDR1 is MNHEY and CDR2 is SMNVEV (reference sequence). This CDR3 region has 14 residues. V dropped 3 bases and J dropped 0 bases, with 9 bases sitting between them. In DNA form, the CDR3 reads TGTGCCAGCAGTTTGTACAGGGCCTCCTACGAGCAGTACTTC. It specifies CASSLYRASYEQYF.

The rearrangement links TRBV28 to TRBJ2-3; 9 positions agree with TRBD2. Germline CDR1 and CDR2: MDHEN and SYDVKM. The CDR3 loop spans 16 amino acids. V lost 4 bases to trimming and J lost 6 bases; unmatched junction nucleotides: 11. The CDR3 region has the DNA TGTGCCAGCAGTTCCGGGGCTAGCGGGGTTCTGGATACGCAGTATTTT. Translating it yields CASSSGASGVLDTQYF.

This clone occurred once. The CDR3 spells CASSDLGQVNTEAFF. CDR3 sequence (DNA): TGTGCCAGCAGTGATTTGGGACAAGTGAACACTGAAGCTTTCTTT. The V gene is TRBV2, the J gene TRBJ1-1; D may be TRBD1 (6 bases). The CDR3 sequence is 15 residues long. V shed 3 bases and J shed 0 bases, with 11 bases lying between them. The germline gives CDR1 SNHLY, CDR2 FYNNEI.

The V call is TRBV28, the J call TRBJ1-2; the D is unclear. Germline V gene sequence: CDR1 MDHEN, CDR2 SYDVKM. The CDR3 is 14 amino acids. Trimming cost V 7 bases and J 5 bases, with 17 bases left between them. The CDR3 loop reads CASTPSGTRYGYTF. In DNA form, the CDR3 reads TGTGCCAGCACCCCTTCGGGCACCCGTTATGGCTACACCTTC.

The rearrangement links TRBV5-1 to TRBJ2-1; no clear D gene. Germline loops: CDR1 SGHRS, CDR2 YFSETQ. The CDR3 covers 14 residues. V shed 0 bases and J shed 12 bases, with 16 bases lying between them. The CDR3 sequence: CASSLDYSSVRQFF. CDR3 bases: TGCGCCAGCAGCTTGGATTATTCGTCGGTTCGGCAGTTCTTC. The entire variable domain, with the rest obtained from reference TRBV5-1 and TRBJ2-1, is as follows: KAGVTQTPRYLIKTRGQQVTLSCSPISGHRSVSWYQQTPGQGLQFLFEYFSETQRNKGNFPGRFSGRQFSNSRSEMNVSTLELGDSALYLCASSLDYSSVRQFFGPGTRLTVL.

The CDR3, as DNA: TGTGCCAGCTCACAGGGGAGTAATGAAAAACTGTTTTTT. Translating gives CASSQGSNEKLFF. This sequence joins TRBV18 and TRBJ1-4; possibly TRBD1 for D (5 bases). Germline lookup yields CDR1 KGHSH and CDR2 LQKENI. Trimming took 4 bases from V and 4 from J, leaving 7 bases between them. The CDR3 contains 13 residues.

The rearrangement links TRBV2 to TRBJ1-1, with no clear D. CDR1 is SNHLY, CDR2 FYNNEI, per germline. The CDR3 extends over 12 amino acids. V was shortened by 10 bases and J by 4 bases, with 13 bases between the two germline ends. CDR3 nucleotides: TGTGCCACCATGATGGGCCTCACTGAAGCTTTCTTT. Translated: CATMMGLTEAFF.

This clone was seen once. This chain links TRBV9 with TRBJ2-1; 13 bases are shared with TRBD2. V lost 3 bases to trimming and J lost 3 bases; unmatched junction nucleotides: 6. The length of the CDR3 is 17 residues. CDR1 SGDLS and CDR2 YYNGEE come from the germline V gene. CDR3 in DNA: TGTGCCAGCAGCGCCCGGACTAGCGGGAGTAACTACAATGAGCAGTTCTTC. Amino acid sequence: CASSARTSGSNYNEQFF.

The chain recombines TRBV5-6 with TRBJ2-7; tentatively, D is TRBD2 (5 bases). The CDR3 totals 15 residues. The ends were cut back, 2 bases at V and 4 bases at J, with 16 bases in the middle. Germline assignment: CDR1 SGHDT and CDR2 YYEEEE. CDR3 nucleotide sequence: TGTGCCAGCAGCTTAAGGACTCCGGGCCGATACGAGCAGTACTTC. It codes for CASSLRTPGRYEQYF. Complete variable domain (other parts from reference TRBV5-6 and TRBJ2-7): DAGVTQSPTHLIKTRGQQVTLRCSPKSGHDTVSWYQQALGQGPQFIFQYYEEEERQRGNFPDRFSGHQFPNYSSELNVNALLLGDSALYLCASSLRTPGRYEQYFGPGTRLTVT.

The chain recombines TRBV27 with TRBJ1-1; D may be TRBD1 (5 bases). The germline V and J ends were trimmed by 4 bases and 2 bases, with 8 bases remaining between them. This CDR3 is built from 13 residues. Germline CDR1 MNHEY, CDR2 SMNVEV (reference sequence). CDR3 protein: CASSSGGNTEAFF. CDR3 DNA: TGTGCCAGCAGTTCCGGGGGTAACACTGAAGCTTTCTTT.

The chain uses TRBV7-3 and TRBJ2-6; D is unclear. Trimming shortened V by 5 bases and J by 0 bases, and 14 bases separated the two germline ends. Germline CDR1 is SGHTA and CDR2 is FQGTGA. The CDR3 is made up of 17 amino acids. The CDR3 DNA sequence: TGTGCCAGCAGCCCACGAGTGGGAAACTCTGGGGCCAACGTCCTGACTTTC. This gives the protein CASSPRVGNSGANVLTF.

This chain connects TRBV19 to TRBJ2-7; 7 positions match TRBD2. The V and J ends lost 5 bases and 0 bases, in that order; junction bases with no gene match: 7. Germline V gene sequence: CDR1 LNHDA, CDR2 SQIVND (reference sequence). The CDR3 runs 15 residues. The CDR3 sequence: CASSPATGGSYEQYF. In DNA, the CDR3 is TGTGCCAGTAGTCCCGCGACGGGAGGCTCCTACGAGCAGTACTTC.

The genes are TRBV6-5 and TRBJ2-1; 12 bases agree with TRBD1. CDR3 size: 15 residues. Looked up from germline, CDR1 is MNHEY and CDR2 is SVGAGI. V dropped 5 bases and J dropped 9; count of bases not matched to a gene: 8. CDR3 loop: CASSRKGQGAGEQFF. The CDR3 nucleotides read TGTGCCAGCAGTCGAAAGGGACAGGGGGCTGGTGAGCAGTTCTTC.

CDR3 nucleotides: TGTGCCAGCAGTTCGGGTTGGTGGGGGAACACTGAAGCTTTCTTT. This gives the protein CASSSGWWGNTEAFF. The rearrangement links TRBV27 to TRBJ1-1; D is unclear. Germline CDR1 is MNHEY and CDR2 is SMNVEV (reference sequence). The CDR3 has 15 residues. Trimming removed 4 bases from V and 1 base from J, with 13 bases in between.